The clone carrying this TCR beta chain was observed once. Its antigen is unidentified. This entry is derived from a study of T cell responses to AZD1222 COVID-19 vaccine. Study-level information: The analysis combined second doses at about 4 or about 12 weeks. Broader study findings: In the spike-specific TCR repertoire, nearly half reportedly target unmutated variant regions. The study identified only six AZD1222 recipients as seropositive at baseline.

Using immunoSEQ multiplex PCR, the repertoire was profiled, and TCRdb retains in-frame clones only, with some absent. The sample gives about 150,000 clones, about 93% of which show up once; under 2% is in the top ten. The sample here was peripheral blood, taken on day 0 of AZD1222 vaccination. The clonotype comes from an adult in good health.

DNA for the CDR3: TGTGCCAGTAGTATGAGGCGACAGGGTAATATTCTGAATGGCTACACCTTC. Translation gives CASSMRRQGNILNGYTF. J is TRBJ1-2 and V is TRBV19; 7 bases align to TRBD1. The CDR3 runs 17 residues. With 3 bases clipped from V and 6 bases from J, the junction kept 16 bases outside the gene matches. Germline-derived CDR1 and CDR2 are LNHDA and SQIVND (reference sequence). Full variable domain (remainder filled in from reference TRBV19 and TRBJ1-2): DGGITQSPKYLFRKEGQNVTLSCEQNLNHDAMYWYRQDPGQGLRLIYYSQIVNDFQKGDIAEGYSVSREKKESFPLTVTSAQKNPTAFYLCASSMRRQGNILNGYTFGSGTRLTVV.